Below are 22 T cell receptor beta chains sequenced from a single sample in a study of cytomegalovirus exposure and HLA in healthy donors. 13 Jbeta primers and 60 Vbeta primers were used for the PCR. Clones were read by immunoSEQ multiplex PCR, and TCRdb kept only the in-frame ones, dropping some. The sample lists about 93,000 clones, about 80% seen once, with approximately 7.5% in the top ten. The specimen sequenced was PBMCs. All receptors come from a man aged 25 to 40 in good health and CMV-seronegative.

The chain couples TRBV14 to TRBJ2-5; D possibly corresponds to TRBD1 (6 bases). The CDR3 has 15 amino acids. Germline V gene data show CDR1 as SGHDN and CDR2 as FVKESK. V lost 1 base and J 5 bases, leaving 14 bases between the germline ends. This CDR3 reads CASSQGESGVETQYF. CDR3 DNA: TGTGCCAGCAGCCAAGGGGAATCAGGGGTGGAGACCCAGTACTTC.

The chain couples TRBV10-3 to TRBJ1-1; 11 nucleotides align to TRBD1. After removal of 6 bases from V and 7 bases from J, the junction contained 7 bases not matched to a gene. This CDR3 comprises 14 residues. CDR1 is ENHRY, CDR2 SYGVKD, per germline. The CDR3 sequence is CAISMGQGVNEAFF. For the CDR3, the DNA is TGTGCCATCAGCATGGGACAGGGGGTGAATGAAGCTTTCTTT.

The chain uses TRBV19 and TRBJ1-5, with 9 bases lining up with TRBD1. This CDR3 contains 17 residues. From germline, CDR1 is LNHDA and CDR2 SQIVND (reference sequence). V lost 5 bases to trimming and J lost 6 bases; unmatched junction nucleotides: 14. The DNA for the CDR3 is TGTGCCAGTAGTCCAAGGACAGGGGTGGCTTCGAGTCAGCCCCAGCATTTT. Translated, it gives CASSPRTGVASSQPQHF.

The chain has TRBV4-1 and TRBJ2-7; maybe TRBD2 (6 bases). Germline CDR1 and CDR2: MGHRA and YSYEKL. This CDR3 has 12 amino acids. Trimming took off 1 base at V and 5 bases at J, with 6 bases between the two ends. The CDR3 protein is CASSQGRDEQYF. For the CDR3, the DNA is TGCGCCAGCAGCCAAGGGAGGGACGAGCAGTACTTC.

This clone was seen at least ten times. The CDR3 loop reads CASSSQGRDEQYF. CDR3 sequence (DNA): TGCGCCAGCAGCTCACAGGGAAGGGACGAGCAGTACTTC. V is TRBV5-1 and J is TRBJ2-7; a possible D gene is TRBD1 (6 bases). Trimming removed 3 bases at V and 5 bases at J, with 12 bases between. The CDR3 runs to 13 residues. Germline CDR1 and CDR2: SGHRS and YFSETQ.

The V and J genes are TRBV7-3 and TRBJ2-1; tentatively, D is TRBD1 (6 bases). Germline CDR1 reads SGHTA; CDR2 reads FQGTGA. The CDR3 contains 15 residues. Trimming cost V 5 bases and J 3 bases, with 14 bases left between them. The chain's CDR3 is CASSAYRDVYNEQFF. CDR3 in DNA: TGTGCCAGCAGCGCCTACAGGGACGTCTACAATGAGCAGTTCTTC.

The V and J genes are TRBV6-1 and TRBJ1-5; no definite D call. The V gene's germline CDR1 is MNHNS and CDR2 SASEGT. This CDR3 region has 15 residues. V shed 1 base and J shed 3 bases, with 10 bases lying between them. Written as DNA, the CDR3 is TGTGCCAGCAGTGAAGTCCAGGCAGACAATCAGCCCCAGCATTTT. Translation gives CASSEVQADNQPQHF.

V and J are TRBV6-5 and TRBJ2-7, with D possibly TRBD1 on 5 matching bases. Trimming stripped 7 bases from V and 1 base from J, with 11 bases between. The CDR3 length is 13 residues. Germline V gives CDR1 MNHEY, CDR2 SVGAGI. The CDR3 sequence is CASISGHSYEQYF. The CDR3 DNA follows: TGTGCCAGCATTTCCGGACATTCCTACGAGCAGTACTTC.

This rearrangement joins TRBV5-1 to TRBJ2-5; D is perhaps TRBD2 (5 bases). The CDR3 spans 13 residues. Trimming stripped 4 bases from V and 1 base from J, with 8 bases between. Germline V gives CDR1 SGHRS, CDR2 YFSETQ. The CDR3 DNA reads TGCGCCAGCAGCGAGAGCGGCCAAGAGACCCAGTACTTC. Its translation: CASSESGQETQYF.

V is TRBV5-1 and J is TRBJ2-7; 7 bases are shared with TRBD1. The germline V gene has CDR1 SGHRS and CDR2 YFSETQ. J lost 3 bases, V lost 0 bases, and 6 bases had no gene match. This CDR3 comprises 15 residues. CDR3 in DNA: TGCGCCAGCAGCTTGGGGACAGGTGTCGACTACGAGCAGTACTTC. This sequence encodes CASSLGTGVDYEQYF.

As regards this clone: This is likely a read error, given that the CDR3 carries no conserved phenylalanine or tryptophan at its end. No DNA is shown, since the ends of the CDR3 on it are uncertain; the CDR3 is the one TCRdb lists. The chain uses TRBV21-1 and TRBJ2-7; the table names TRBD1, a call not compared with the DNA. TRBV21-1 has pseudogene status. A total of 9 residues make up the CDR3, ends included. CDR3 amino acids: CASRSGQPT.

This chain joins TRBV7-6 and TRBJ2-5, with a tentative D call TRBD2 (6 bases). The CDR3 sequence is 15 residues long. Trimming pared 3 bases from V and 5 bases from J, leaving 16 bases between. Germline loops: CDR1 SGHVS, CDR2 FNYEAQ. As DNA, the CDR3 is TGTGCCAGCAGCTTCGCGGGGCAAAACTGGGAGACCCAGTACTTC. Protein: CASSFAGQNWETQYF.

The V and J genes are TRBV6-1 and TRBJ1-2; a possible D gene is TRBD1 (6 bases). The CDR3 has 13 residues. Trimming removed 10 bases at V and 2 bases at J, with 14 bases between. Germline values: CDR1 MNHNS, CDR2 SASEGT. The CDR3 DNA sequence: TGTGCCACCTCATGGGACACCAACTATGGCTACACCTTC. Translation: CATSWDTNYGYTF.

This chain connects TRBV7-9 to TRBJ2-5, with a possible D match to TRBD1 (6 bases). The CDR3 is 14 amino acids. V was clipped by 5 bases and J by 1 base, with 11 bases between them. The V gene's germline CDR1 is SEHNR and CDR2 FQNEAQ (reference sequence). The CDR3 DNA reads TGTGCCAGCAGCACAACAGGGCTCCAAGAGACCCAGTACTTC. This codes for CASSTTGLQETQYF.

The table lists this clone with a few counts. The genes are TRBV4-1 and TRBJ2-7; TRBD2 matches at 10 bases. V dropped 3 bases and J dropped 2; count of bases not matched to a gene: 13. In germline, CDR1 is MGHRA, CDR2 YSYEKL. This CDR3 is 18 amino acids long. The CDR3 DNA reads TGCGCCAGCAGCCATACAATAGGGACTAGCGACACACCCTACGAGCAGTACTTC. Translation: CASSHTIGTSDTPYEQYF.

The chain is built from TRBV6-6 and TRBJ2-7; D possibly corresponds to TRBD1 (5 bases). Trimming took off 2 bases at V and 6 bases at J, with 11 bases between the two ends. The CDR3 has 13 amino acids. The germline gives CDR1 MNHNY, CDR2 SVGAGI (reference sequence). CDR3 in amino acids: CASSYPTGSEQYF. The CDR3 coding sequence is TGTGCCAGCAGTTACCCTACAGGAAGCGAGCAGTACTTC.

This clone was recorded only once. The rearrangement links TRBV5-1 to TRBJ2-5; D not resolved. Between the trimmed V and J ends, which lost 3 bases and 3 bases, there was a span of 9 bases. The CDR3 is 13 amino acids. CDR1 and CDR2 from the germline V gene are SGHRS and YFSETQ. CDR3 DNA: TGCGCCAGCAGCTACGCGGCTAAAGAGACCCAGTACTTC. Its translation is CASSYAAKETQYF.

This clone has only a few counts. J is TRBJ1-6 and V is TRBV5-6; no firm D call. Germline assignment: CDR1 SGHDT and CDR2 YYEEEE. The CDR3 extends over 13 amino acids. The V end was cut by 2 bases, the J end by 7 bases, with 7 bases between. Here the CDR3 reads CASSLQTNSPLHF. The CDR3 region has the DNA TGTGCCAGCAGCTTACAGACCAATTCACCCCTCCACTTT.

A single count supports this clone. The CDR3 here is CASSIEGRGADTQYF. CDR3 in DNA: TGTGCCAGTAGTATAGAGGGCAGGGGCGCAGATACGCAGTATTTT. The rearrangement uses TRBV19 and TRBJ2-3, with a tentative D call TRBD1 (6 bases). In germline, CDR1 is LNHDA, CDR2 SQIVND (reference sequence). CDR3 length: 15 amino acids. The germline V and J ends were trimmed by 0 bases and 4 bases, with 11 bases remaining between them.

This CDR3 reads CSATLRREQYF. CDR3 coding DNA: TGCAGTGCTACGCTTAGGAGGGAGCAGTACTTC. This chain connects TRBV20-1 to TRBJ2-7; D is possibly TRBD2 (5 bases). The CDR3 runs to 11 residues. V lost 4 bases to trimming and J lost 7 bases, with 11 bases between them. CDR1 and CDR2 (germline): DFQATT, SNEGSKA (reference sequence).

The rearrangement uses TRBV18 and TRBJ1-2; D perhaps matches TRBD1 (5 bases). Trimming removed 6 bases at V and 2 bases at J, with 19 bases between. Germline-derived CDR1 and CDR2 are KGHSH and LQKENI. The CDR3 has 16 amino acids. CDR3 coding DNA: TGTGCCAGCTCCCCCCTTTCGGGGGGGAAGAACTATGGCTACACCTTC. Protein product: CASSPLSGGKNYGYTF.

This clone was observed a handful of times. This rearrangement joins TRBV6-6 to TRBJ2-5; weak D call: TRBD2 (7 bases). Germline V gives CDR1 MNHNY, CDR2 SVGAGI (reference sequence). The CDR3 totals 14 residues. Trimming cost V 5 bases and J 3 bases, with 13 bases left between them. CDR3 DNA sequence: TGTGCCAGCAGTGAGGGGGGGGAGGAAGAGACCCAGTACTTC. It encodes CASSEGGEEETQYF.